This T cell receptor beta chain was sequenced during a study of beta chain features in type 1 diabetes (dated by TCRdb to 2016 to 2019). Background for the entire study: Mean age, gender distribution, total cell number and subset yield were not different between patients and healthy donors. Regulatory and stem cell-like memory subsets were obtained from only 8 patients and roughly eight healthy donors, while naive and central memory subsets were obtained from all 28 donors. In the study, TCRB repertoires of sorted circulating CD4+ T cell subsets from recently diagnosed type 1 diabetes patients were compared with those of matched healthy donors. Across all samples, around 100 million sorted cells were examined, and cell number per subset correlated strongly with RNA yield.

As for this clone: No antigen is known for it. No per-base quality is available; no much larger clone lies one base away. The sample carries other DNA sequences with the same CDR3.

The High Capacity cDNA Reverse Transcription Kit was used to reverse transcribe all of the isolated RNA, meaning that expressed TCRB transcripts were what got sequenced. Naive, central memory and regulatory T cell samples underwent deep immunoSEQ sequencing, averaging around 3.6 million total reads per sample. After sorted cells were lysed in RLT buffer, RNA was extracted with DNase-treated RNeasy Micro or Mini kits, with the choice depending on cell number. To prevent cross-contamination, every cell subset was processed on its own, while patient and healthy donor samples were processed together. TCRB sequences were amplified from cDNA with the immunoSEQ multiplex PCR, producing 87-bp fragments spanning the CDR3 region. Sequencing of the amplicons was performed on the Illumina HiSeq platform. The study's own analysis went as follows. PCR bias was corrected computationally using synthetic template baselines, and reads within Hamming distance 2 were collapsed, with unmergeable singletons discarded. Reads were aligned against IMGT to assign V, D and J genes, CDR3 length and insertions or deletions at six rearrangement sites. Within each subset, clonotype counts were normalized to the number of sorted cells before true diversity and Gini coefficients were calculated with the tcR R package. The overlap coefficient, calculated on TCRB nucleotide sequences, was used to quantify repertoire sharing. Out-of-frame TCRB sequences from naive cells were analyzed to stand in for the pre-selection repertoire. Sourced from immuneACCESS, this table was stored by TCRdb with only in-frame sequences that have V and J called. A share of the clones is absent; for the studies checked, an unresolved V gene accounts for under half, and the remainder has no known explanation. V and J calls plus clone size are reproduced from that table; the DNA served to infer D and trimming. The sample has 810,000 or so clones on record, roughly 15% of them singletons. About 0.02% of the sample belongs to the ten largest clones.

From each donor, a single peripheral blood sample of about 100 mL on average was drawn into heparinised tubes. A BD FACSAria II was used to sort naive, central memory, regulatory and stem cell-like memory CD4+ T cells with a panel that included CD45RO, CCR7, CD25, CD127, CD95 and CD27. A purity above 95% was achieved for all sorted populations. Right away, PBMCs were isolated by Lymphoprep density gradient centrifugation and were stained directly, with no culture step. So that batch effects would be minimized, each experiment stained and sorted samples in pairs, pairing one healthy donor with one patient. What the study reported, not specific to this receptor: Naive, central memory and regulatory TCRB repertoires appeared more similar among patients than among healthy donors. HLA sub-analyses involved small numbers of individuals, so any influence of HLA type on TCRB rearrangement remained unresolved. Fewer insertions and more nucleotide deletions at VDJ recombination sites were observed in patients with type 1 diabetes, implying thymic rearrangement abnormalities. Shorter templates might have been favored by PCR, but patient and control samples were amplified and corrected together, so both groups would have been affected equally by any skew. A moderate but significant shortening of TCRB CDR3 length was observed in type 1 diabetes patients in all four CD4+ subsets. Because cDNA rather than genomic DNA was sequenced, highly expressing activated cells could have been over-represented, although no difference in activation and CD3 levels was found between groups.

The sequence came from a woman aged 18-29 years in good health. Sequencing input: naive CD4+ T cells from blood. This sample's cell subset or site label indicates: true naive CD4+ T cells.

The CDR3 sequence is CASSLGTSGRNEQFF. The DNA sequence is TGTGCCAGCAGTCTCGGGACTAGCGGGAGGAATGAGCAGTTCTTC. The rearranged segments are TRBV28 and TRBJ2-1, and 15 junction bases match TRBD2. In the germline V gene, CDR1 corresponds to MDHEN and CDR2 to SYDVKM. The CDR3, from cysteine to phenylalanine, totals 15 residues. Only the CDR3 region is kept as DNA, spanning 45 bases read in frame from base 1. V ends up 5 bases short and J 7 bases short, with an unmatched junction base count of 3. Reference TRBV28 and TRBJ2-1 proteins supply the regions before and after the CDR3; the full variable domain is: DVKVTQSSRYLVKRTGEKVFLECVQDMDHENMFWYRQDPGLGLRLIYFSYDVKMKEKGDIPEGYSVSREKKERFSLILESASTNQTSMYLCASSLGTSGRNEQFFGPGTRLTVL.